These T cell receptor beta chains were read from a single sample in a study of cytomegalovirus exposure and HLA in healthy donors. Clones were read by immunoSEQ multiplex PCR, and TCRdb kept only the in-frame ones, dropping some. The sample lists 150,000 to 200,000 clones; 75% to 90% were seen once. Sequenced input: PBMCs. These receptor sequences come from a woman in her late teens or twenties in good health and CMV-seronegative. The CDR3 runs from the conserved cysteine through the conserved F or W. Clone size is not always given. Where it is, it says once, few, many or a class for expanded clones.

>once|TRBV9|TRBJ2-7
CASSVEDRAYYEQYF
>-|TRBV30|TRBJ2-2
CAWSYPGLANTGELFF
>-|TRBV2|TRBJ1-1
CASQASGTEAFF
>-|TRBV23-1|TRBJ1-6
CASSPRTENSPLHF
>-|TRBV27|TRBJ2-1
CASSLSIMGGEQFF
>-|TRBV7-9|TRBJ2-1
CAITGGESYNEQFF
>once|TRBV9|TRBJ2-1
CASSVGGSSGRNNEQFF
>-|TRBV11-2|TRBJ1-5
CASSLDGGGSNQPQHF
>-|TRBV7-6|TRBJ2-7
CASSLLPRTSGGDEQYF
>-|TRBV25-1|TRBJ1-1
CASSERGQGAPEAFF
>-|TRBV18|TRBJ2-5
CASSPYSLLAGGGETQYF
>once|TRBV4-1|TRBJ2-7
CASSLPNTDYEQYF
>-|TRBV7-9|TRBJ2-1
CASSTAAGDEQFF
>-|TRBV27|TRBJ1-1
CASSLSRVNTEAFF
>-|TRBV30|TRBJ1-4
CAWTSGRKLFF
>few|TRBV7-9|TRBJ2-7
CSTTGGEMEQYF
>-|TRBV21-1|TRBJ1-4
CARAHRVEKLFF
>-|TRBV30|TRBJ1-2
CAWSVSQDYGYTF
>-|TRBV11-3|TRBJ2-7
CASSDRQVPYEQYF
>few|TRBV9|TRBJ2-1
CASSVAYNEQFF
>-|TRBV6-1|TRBJ1-2
CASMFYAPPGGYTF
>-|TRBV5-1|TRBJ2-5
CASSVQPSLETQYF
>-|TRBV7-8|TRBJ1-2
CASSPDREGGYTF
>-|TRBV29-1|TRBJ1-1
CSVDRGTEAFF
>-|TRBV27|TRBJ2-6
CASSTIQFNGANVLTF
>-|TRBV5-1|TRBJ2-7
CASSLDREYEQYF
>few|TRBV5-6|TRBJ1-3
CASSGEAGGGNTIYF
>-|TRBV7-9|TRBJ2-2
CASSLGTENTGELFF
>few|TRBV6-5|TRBJ1-4
CASSYQGQGDEKLFF
>-|TRBV7-9|TRBJ1-2
CASSLEVAANYGYTF
>-|TRBV25-1|TRBJ1-1
CASSPLADRLNTEAFF
>once|TRBV28|TRBJ2-7
CASTIGRAAGYEQYF
>once|TRBV2|TRBJ1-2
CASTLGENYGYTF
>-|TRBV7-2|TRBJ1-2
CASSVDRDDGYTF